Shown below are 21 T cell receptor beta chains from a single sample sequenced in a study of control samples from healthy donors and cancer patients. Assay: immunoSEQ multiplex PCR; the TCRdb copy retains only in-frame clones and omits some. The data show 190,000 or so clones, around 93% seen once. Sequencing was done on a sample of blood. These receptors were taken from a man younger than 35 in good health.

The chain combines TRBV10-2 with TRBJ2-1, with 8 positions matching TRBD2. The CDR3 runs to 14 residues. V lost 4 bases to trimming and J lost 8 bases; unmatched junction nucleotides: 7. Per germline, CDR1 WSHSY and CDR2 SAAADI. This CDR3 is CASSVGTSTDEQFF. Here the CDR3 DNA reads TGCGCCAGCAGTGTGGGGACTAGTACCGATGAGCAGTTCTTC.

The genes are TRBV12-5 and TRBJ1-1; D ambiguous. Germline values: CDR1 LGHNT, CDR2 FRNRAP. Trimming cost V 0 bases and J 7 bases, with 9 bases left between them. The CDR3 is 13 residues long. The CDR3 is CASGLVQWGEAFF. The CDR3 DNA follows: TGTGCTAGTGGTTTGGTACAATGGGGTGAAGCTTTCTTT.

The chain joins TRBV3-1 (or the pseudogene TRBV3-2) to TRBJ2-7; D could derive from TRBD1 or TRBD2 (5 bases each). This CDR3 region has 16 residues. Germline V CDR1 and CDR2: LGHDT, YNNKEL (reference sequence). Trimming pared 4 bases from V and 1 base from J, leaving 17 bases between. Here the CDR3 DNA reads TGTGCCAGCAGCCCTTTACTAGGGGATCGATCCTACGAGCAGTACTTC. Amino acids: CASSPLLGDRSYEQYF.

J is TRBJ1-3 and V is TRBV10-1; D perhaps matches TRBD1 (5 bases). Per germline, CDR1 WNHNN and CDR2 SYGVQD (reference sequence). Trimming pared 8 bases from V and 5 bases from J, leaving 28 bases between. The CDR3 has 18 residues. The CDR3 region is CASGNQLGLVRGRNTIYF. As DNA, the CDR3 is TGCGCCAGCGGGAACCAACTGGGATTAGTAAGGGGTAGAAACACCATATATTTT.

The CDR3 DNA reads TGTGCCAGCAGCTTATTGAGCGGGGGGCTCTACGAGCAGTACTTC. Its translation is CASSLLSGGLYEQYF. The chain combines TRBV7-9 with TRBJ2-7, with 9 bases fitting TRBD2. Trimming cost V 2 bases and J 3 bases; bases outside gene matches: 5. Per germline, CDR1 SEHNR and CDR2 FQNEAQ (reference sequence). This CDR3 contains 15 residues.

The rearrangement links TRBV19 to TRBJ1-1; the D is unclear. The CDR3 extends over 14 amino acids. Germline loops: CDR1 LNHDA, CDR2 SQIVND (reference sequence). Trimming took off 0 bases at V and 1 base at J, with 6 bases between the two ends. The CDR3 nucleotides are TGTGCCAGTAGTATAGATACACGGAACACTGAAGCTTTCTTT. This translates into CASSIDTRNTEAFF. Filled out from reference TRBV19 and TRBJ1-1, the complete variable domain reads DGGITQSPKYLFRKEGQNVTLSCEQNLNHDAMYWYRQDPGQGLRLIYYSQIVNDFQKGDIAEGYSVSREKKESFPLTVTSAQKNPTAFYLCASSIDTRNTEAFFGQGTRLTVV.

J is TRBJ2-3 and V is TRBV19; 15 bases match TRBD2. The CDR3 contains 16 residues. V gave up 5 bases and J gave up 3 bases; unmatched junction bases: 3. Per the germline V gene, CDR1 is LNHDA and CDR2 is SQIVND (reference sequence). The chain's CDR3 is CASSGGLAGGTDTQYF. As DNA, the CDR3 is TGTGCCAGTAGTGGGGGACTAGCGGGGGGAACAGATACGCAGTATTTT.

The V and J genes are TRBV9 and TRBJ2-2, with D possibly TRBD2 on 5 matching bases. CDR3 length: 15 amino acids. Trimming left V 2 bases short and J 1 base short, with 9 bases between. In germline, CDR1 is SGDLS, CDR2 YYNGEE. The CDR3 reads CASSVAGRNTGELFF. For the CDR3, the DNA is TGTGCCAGCAGCGTCGCGGGCAGGAACACCGGGGAGCTGTTTTTT.

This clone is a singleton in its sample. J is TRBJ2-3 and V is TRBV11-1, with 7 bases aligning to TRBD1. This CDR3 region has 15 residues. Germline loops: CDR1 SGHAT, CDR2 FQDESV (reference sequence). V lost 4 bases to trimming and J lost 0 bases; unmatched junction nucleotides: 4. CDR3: CASSYRGFSTDTQYF. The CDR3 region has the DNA TGTGCCAGCAGCTACAGGGGATTTAGCACAGATACGCAGTATTTT. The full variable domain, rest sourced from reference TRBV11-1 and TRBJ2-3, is EAEVAQSPRYKITEKSQAVAFWCDPISGHATLYWYRQILGQGPELLVQFQDESVVDDSQLPKDRFSAERLKGVDSTLKIQPAELGDSAMYLCASSYRGFSTDTQYFGPGTRLTVL.

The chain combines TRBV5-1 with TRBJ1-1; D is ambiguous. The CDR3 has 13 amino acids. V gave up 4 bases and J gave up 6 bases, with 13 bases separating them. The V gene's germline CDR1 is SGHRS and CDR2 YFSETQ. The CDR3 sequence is CASSQVGVAEAFF. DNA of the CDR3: TGCGCCAGCAGCCAGGTCGGGGTGGCTGAAGCTTTCTTT.

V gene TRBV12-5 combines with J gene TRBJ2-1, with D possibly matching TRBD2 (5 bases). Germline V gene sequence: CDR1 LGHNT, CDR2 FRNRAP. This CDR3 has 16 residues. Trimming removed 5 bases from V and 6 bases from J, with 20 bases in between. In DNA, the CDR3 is TGTGCTAGTGGTCTCGGACTGAGGCTATGGCGCAATGAGCAGTTCTTC. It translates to CASGLGLRLWRNEQFF.

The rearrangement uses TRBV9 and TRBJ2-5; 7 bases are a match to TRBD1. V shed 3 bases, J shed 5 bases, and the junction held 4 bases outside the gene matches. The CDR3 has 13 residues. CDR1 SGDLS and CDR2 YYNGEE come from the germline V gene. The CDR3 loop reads CASSGRQGETQYF. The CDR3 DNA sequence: TGTGCCAGCAGCGGGAGACAGGGTGAGACCCAGTACTTC.

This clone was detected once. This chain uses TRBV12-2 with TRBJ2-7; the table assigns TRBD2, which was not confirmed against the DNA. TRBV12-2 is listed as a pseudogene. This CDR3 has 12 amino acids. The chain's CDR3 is CASRFVLYEQYF. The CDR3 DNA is TGTGCAAGTCGCTTTGTACTCTACGAGCAGTACTTC.

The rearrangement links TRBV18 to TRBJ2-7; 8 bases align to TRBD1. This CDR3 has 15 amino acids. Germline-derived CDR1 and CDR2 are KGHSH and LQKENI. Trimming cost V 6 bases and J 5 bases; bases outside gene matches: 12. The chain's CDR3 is CASSDGQGVSHEQYF. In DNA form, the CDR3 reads TGTGCCAGCTCCGACGGACAGGGAGTATCCCACGAGCAGTACTTC.

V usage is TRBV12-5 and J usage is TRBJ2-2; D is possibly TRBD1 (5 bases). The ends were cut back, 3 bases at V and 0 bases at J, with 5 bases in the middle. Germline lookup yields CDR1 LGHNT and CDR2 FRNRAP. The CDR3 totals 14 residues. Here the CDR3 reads CASGFRANTGELFF. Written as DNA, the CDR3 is TGTGCTAGTGGTTTCAGGGCGAACACCGGGGAGCTGTTTTTT.

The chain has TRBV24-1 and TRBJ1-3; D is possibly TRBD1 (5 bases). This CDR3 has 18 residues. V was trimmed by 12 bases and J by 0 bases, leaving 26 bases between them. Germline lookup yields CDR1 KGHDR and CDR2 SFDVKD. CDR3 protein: CAPNGAGKITDSGNTIYF. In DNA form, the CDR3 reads TGTGCCCCTAATGGGGCAGGGAAGATTACCGACTCTGGAAACACCATATATTTT.

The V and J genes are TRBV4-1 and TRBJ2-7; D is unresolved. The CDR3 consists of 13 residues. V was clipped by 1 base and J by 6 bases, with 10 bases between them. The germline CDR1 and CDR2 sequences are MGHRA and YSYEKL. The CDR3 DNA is TGCGCCAGCAGCCAAGGCCTCGGCTTCGAGCAGTACTTC. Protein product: CASSQGLGFEQYF.

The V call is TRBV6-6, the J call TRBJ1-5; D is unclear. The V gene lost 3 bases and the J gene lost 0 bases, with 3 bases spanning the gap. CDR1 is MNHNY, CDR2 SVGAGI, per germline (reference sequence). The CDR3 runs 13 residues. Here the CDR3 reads CASSYDSNQPQHF. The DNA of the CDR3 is TGTGCCAGCAGTTATGATAGCAATCAGCCCCAGCATTTT.

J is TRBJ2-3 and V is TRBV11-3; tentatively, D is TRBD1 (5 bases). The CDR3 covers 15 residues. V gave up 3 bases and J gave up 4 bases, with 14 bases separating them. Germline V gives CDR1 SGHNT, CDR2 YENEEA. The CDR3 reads CASSLQGVRPDTQYF. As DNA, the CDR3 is TGTGCCAGCAGCTTGCAGGGTGTACGGCCAGATACGCAGTATTTT.

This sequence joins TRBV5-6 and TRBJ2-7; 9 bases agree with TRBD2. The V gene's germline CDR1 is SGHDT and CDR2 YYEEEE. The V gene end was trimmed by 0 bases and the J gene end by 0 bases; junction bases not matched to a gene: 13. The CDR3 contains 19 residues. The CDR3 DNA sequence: TGTGCCAGCAGCTTGGTTTTTATGGCTAGCGGGGCCTCCTCCTACGAGCAGTACTTC. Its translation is CASSLVFMASGASSYEQYF.

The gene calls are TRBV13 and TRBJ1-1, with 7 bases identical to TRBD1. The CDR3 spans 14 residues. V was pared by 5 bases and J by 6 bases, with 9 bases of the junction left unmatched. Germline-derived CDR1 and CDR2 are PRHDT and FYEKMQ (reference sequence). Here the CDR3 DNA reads TGTGCCAGCAGCCCTACAGGGGAGAGCCCTGAAGCTTTCTTT. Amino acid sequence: CASSPTGESPEAFF.